This T cell receptor beta chain was retrieved from a study of cytomegalovirus exposure and HLA in healthy donors. Study results and caveats: Rarity held for most TCR sequences, but there were some public TCRs that occurred in many donors. It was reportedly the case that the classifier diagnosed cytomegalovirus status with high specificity and sensitivity.

Using immunoSEQ multiplex PCR, the repertoire was profiled, and TCRdb retains in-frame clones only, with some absent. The data hold around 190,000 clones, with roughly 86% observed a single time. This CDR3 region has 13 residues. V lost 0 bases and J 6 bases, leaving 6 bases between the germline ends. CDR1 and CDR2 from the germline V gene are LGHNA and YSLEER. The donors were part of the validation cohort of 100 to 150 subjects. That cohort was separate from the first cohort, which comprised fewer than 800 subjects. Concerning this clone itself: The antigen is undetermined.

V usage is TRBV4-3 and J usage is TRBJ2-4; possible D gene TRBD1, 5 bases. The specimen sequenced was PBMCs. The clonotype comes from a man aged 25 to 45 in good health and CMV-seropositive. In DNA, the CDR3 is TGCGCCAGCAGCCAAGACAGGGTAAACATTCAGTACTTC. Translation gives CASSQDRVNIQYF.